One and the same sample provided the 9 T cell receptor beta chains below, sequenced in a study of PD-L1 blockade in urothelial cancer. Some clones are missing from TCRdb's copy, which holds only in-frame ones; the method was immunoSEQ multiplex PCR. Of approximately 79,000 clones listed, 87% were seen once; the top ten hold more than 5.5%. The sequences come from PBMCs, collected around atezolizumab (anti-PD-L1) treatment. The receptors here all came from a woman in her 70s with urothelial cancer.

This chain links TRBV4-2 with TRBJ2-1; weak D call: TRBD2 (5 bases). Germline V gene sequence: CDR1 LGHNA, CDR2 YNFKEQ. The germline V and J ends were trimmed by 0 bases and 12 bases, with 12 bases remaining between them. CDR3 length: 13 residues. The CDR3 spells CASSQDGVALQFF. CDR3 DNA: TGTGCCAGCAGCCAAGATGGAGTAGCGCTGCAGTTCTTC.

The J gene is TRBJ2-2, the V gene TRBV5-1; 15 nucleotides agree with TRBD2. Germline V gene lookup returns CDR1 SGHRS and CDR2 YFSETQ. This CDR3 is built from 17 residues. After removal of 4 bases from V and 3 bases from J, the junction contained 4 bases not matched to a gene. The CDR3 region is CASSPGLAGGYTGELFF. CDR3 bases: TGCGCCAGCAGCCCCGGACTAGCGGGAGGGTACACCGGGGAGCTGTTTTTT.

The chain is built from TRBV15 and TRBJ2-7; D is possibly TRBD1 (6 bases). The V end lost 0 bases, the J end lost 7 bases, and 19 bases lay between the germline ends. There are 16 residues in the CDR3. Germline V lookup: CDR1 LNHNV, CDR2 YYDKDF (reference sequence). The CDR3 here is CATSRDFTGRPLEQYF. The CDR3 nucleotides are TGTGCCACCAGCAGAGATTTCACAGGGCGGCCTCTGGAGCAGTACTTC.

The chain links TRBV2 to TRBJ2-1; 14 bases line up with TRBD2. The J segment lost 0 bases and the V segment lost 9 bases, leaving 1 base of the junction unmatched. The CDR3 is made up of 15 amino acids. CDR1 and CDR2 (germline): SNHLY, FYNNEI. CDR3: CASGTSGSSYNEQFF. CDR3 coding DNA: TGTGCCAGTGGGACTAGCGGGAGCTCCTACAATGAGCAGTTCTTC.

The chain employs TRBV29-1 and TRBJ2-7, with 8 positions matching TRBD1. Germline CDR1 is SQVTM and CDR2 is ANQGSEA. The CDR3 has 12 amino acids. With 7 bases clipped from V and 3 bases from J, the junction kept 5 bases outside the gene matches. CDR3 coding DNA: TGCAGCGCCGGGACAGGAGACTACGAGCAGTACTTC. Protein product: CSAGTGDYEQYF.

The DNA for the CDR3 is TGTGCCAGCAGCGGAAATAAAGCCTCCAGGGACTATGGCTACACCTTC. Translating it yields CASSGNKASRDYGYTF. This chain links TRBV9 with TRBJ1-2, with D tentatively TRBD1 (5 bases). V lost 3 bases and J 3 bases, leaving 18 bases between the germline ends. The germline gives CDR1 SGDLS, CDR2 YYNGEE. The CDR3 is 16 residues long. Full variable domain (remainder filled in from reference TRBV9 and TRBJ1-2): DSGVTQTPKHLITATGQRVTLRCSPRSGDLSVYWYQQSLDQGLQFLIQYYNGEERAKGNILERFSAQQFPDLHSELNLSSLELGDSALYFCASSGNKASRDYGYTFGSGTRLTVV.

The chain employs TRBV5-7 and TRBJ1-2; TRBD1 matches 7 bases. TRBV5-7 is sorted into the ORF group, with uncertain function. There are 13 residues in the CDR3. Trimming at V came to 1 base and at J to 6 bases, leaving 3 bases not matched to a gene. CDR3 residues: CASSLRTGDGYTF. CDR3 DNA: TGTGCCAGCAGCTTGCGGACAGGTGATGGCTACACCTTC.

The chain carries TRBV18 and TRBJ2-3; D might be TRBD2 (6 bases). The germline V and J ends were trimmed by 2 bases and 6 bases, with 9 bases remaining between them. This CDR3 comprises 13 residues. Germline CDR1 reads KGHSH; CDR2 reads LQKENI. CDR3 in amino acids: CASSPGGLDTQYF. The CDR3 DNA reads as TGTGCCAGCTCACCAGGGGGGTTGGATACGCAGTATTTT.

The CDR3 DNA sequence: TGTGCCAGCAGTTACTCGACGGGGAACACTGAAGCTTTCTTT. Translated, it gives CASSYSTGNTEAFF. This sequence joins TRBV6-5 and TRBJ1-1; D call uncertain. The CDR3 contains 14 residues. The germline V gene has CDR1 MNHEY and CDR2 SVGAGI. The germline V and J ends were trimmed by 0 bases and 1 base, with 6 bases remaining between them.